This T cell receptor (beta chain) originates from a study of glioma-infiltrating T cells after dendritic cell vaccination. As for the study in general: Dendritic cell vaccination trial patients had either newly diagnosed or recurrent glioblastoma.

Study-level points and caveats: No direct clonality-survival link was found; a diverse polyclonal response may matter.

In regard to this clone: The antigen is unknown.

Measured with immunoSEQ multiplex PCR; TCRdb has only the in-frame clones, and not every one. The sample includes around 67,000 clones, about 76% of them seen just once. None of the glioblastoma patients had an isocitrate dehydrogenase mutation. The CDR3 loop spans 14 amino acids. Per germline, CDR1 SGHNT and CDR2 YYREEE (reference sequence). V shed 5 bases and J shed 8 bases, with 16 bases lying between them. J is TRBJ1-4 and V is TRBV5-4; weak D call: TRBD1 (5 bases). This TCR was sampled from a human donor with glioblastoma. The specimen comprised blood, sampled before dendritic cell vaccination. The DNA of the CDR3 is TGTGCCAGCAGGGACGGACGGGAGGGGGAAAAACTGTTTTTT. This sequence encodes CASRDGREGEKLFF. Full variable domain (rest looked up from reference TRBV5-4 and TRBJ1-4): ETGVTQSPTHLIKTRGQQVTLRCSSQSGHNTVSWYQQALGQGPQFIFQYYREEENGRGNFPPRFSGLQFPNYSSELNVNALELDDSALYLCASRDGREGEKLFFGSGTQLSVL.